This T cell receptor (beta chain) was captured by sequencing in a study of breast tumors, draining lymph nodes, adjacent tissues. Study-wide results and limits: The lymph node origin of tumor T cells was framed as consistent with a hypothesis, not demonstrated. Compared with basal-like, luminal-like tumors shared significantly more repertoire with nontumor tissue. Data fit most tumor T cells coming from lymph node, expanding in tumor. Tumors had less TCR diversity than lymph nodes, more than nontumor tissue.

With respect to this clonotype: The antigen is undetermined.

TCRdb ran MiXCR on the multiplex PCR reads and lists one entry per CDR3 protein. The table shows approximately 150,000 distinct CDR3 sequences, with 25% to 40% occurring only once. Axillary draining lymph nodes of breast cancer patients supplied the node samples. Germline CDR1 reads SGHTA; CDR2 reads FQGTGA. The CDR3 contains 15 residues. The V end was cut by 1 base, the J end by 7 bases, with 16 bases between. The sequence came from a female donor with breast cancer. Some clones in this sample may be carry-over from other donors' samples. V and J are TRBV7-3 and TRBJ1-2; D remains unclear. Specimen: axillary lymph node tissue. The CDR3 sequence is CASSLKPGITAGYTF. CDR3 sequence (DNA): TGTGCCAGCAGCTTAAAACCGGGCATTACTGCTGGCTACACCTTC.